What follows is one T cell receptor beta chain and its context. Its antigen is undetermined. The sample is drawn from a study of Ad26.COV2.S vaccination and SARS-CoV-2 variants. Across the study: Donor was in the COV1001 Ad26.COV2.S trial arm.

The treatment is: 15 to 20 received Ad26.COV2.S at low or high dose, single or two shots; about 5 received placebo; per-sample allocation not given. At day 63 after the first vaccine or placebo injection, samples were drawn. A Boston adult aged 18-55 years was the donor. Study results and limitations: Estimates derived from TCR breadth and depth analyses may have underestimated total T cell responses.

Trimming removed 2 bases from V and 2 bases from J, with 15 bases in between. The CDR3 loop spans 16 amino acids. Germline V gives CDR1 SGHTS, CDR2 YDEGEE. TCRdb's table, derived via immunoSEQ multiplex PCR, lists solely in-frame clones and lacks some. The sample lists fewer than 400,000 clones, approximately 86% occurring once. The TCR sequence derives from a person aged 18 to 59 who received the Ad26.COV2.S COVID-19 vaccine or a placebo. The chain combines TRBV5-8 with TRBJ2-3, with D unresolved. The sequences come from peripheral blood, collected in a trial of Ad26.COV2.S vaccine versus placebo. In DNA, the CDR3 is TGTGCCAGCAGCTTTGGTGGGGTGGGGATCACAGATACGCAGTATTTT. Protein product: CASSFGGVGITDTQYF.